The following is a TCR beta chain sequence with its context. The antigen is not known. Germline V gives CDR1 MNHNY, CDR2 SVGAGI (reference sequence). The CDR3 totals 14 residues. V dropped 4 bases and J dropped 0 bases, with 9 bases sitting between them. This entry is derived from a study of shared clonotypes between healthy human individuals. Libraries were prepared by immunoSEQ multiplex PCR; TCRdb keeps only in-frame clonotypes and omits some of them. This sample yields millions of clones, of which approximately 92% are seen a single time; over 0.12% belongs to the top ten. The study, taken as a whole, reports: On the whole, naive subsets had larger estimated richness than memory subsets had.

Sequenced input: naive CD4+ T cells sorted from blood. Subset described: CD45RA+ positively selected. The chain uses TRBV6-6 and TRBJ1-1, with no clear D. The TCR comes from a young man in good health. The CDR3 loop is CASSFGSLNTEAFF. In DNA, the CDR3 is TGTGCCAGCAGTTTCGGCAGTTTGAACACTGAAGCTTTCTTT.